This TCR beta chain emerged from a study of T cell changes during pregnancy in multiple sclerosis. This clone was counted a single time. The CDR3 loop spans 13 amino acids. The germline V and J ends were trimmed by 6 bases and 0 bases, with 5 bases remaining between them. CDR1 is SGHTA, CDR2 FQGTGA, per germline. Sequencing was performed with immunoSEQ multiplex PCR; in TCRdb, only in-frame clones are kept and a portion is missing. The sample carries approximately 64,000 clones, over 80% recorded once. This specimen consisted of peripheral blood, obtained in the first trimester of pregnancy. This clonotype was obtained from a female donor with multiple sclerosis, enrolled in a pregnancy study. The chain has TRBV7-3 and TRBJ2-2; D remains unclear. The CDR3 sequence: CASRPANTGELFF. The DNA of the CDR3 is TGTGCCAGCAGACCGGCGAACACCGGGGAGCTGTTTTTT.